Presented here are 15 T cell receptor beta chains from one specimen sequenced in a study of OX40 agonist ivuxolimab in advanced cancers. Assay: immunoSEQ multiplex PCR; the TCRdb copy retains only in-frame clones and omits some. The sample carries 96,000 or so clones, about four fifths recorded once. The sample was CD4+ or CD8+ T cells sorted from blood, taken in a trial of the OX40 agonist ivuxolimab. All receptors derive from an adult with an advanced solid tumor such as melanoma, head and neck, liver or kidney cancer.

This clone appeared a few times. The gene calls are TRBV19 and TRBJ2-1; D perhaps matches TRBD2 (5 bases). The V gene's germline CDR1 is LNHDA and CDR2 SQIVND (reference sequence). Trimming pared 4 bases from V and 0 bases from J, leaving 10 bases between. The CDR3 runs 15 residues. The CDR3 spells CASSNIGSSYNEQFF. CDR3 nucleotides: TGTGCCAGTAGTAATATTGGGAGCTCCTACAATGAGCAGTTCTTC. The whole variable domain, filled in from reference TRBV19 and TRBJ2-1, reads DGGITQSPKYLFRKEGQNVTLSCEQNLNHDAMYWYRQDPGQGLRLIYYSQIVNDFQKGDIAEGYSVSREKKESFPLTVTSAQKNPTAFYLCASSNIGSSYNEQFFGPGTRLTVL.

This CDR3 is CASSVRARLDKTDTQYF. CDR3 nucleotides: TGTGCCAGCAGCGTAAGGGCCCGATTAGACAAAACAGATACGCAGTATTTT. The chain carries TRBV9 and TRBJ2-3; D is undetermined. Trimming pared 1 base from V and 3 bases from J, leaving 18 bases between. The CDR3 has 17 residues. The germline V gene encodes CDR1 SGDLS and CDR2 YYNGEE. Complete variable domain (other parts from reference TRBV9 and TRBJ2-3): DSGVTQTPKHLITATGQRVTLRCSPRSGDLSVYWYQQSLDQGLQFLIQYYNGEERAKGNILERFSAQQFPDLHSELNLSSLELGDSALYFCASSVRARLDKTDTQYFGPGTRLTVL.

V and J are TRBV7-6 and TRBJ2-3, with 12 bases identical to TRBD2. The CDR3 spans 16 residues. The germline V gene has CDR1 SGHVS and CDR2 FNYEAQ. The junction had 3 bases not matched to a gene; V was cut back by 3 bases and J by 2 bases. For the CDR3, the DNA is TGTGCCAGCAGCTTGGCTAGCGGGGGGGACACAGATACGCAGTATTTT. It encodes CASSLASGGDTDTQYF.

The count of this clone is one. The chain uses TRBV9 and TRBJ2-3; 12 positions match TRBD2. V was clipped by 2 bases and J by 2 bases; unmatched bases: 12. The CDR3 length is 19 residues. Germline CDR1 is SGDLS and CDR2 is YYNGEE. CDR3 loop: CASSVGLAGSRRATDTQYF. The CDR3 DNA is TGTGCCAGCAGCGTCGGACTAGCGGGGAGCCGAAGGGCCACAGATACGCAGTATTTT.

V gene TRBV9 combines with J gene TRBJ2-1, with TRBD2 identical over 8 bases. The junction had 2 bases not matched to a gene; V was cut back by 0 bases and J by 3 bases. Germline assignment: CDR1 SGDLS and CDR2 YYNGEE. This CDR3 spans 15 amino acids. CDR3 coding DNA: TGTGCCAGCAGCGTAGGGGGACTAGTCTACAATGAGCAGTTCTTC. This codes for CASSVGGLVYNEQFF.

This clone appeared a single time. The CDR3 nucleotides read TGTGCCAGTAGTACGAGACTAGCGGGAGGGCCTGGGGAGCAGTTCTTC. As protein: CASSTRLAGGPGEQFF. The rearrangement joins TRBV19 to TRBJ2-1, with 14 positions matching TRBD2. The junction had 9 bases not matched to a gene; V was cut back by 4 bases and J by 10 bases. Germline assignment: CDR1 LNHDA and CDR2 SQIVND (reference sequence). The CDR3 consists of 16 residues. Full variable domain (rest looked up from reference TRBV19 and TRBJ2-1): DGGITQSPKYLFRKEGQNVTLSCEQNLNHDAMYWYRQDPGQGLRLIYYSQIVNDFQKGDIAEGYSVSREKKESFPLTVTSAQKNPTAFYLCASSTRLAGGPGEQFFGPGTRLTVL.

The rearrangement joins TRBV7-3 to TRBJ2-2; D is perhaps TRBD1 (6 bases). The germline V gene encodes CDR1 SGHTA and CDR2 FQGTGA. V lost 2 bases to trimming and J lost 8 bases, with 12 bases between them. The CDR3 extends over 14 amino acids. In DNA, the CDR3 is TGTGCCAGCAGCTTACAGGGGATTACTGGGGAGCTGTTTTTT. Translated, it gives CASSLQGITGELFF. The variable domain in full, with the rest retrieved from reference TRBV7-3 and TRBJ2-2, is GAGVSQTPSNKVTEKGKYVELRCDPISGHTALYWYRQSLGQGPEFLIYFQGTGAADDSGLPNDRFFAVRPEGSVSTLKIQRTERGDSAVYLCASSLQGITGELFFGEGSRLTVL.

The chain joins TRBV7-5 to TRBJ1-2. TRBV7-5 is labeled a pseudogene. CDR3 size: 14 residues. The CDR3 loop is CASSANVGTKGYTF. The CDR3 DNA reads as TGTGCCAGCAGCGCGAACGTAGGGACTAAAGGCTACACCTTC.

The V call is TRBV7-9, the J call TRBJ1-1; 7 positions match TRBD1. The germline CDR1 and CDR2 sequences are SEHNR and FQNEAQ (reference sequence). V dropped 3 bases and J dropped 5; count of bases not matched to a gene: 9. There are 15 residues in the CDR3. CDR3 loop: CASSFASDRATEAFF. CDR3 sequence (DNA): TGTGCCAGCAGCTTCGCCTCCGACAGGGCGACTGAAGCTTTCTTT.

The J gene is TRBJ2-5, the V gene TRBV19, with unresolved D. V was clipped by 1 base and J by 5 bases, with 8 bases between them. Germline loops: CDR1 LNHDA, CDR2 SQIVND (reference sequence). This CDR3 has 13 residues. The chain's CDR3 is CASSIGRQETQYF. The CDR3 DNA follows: TGTGCCAGTAGTATAGGACGGCAGGAGACCCAGTACTTC.

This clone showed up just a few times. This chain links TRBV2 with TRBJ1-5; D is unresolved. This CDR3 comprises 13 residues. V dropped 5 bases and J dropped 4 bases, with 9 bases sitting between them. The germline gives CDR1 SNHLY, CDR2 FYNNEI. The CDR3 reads CASSLTPNQPQHF. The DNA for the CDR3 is TGTGCCAGCAGTCTTACACCGAATCAGCCCCAGCATTTT.

The CDR3 loop reads CASSKNSSNIQYF. DNA for the CDR3: TGTGCCAGCAGCAAAAACAGCTCAAACATTCAGTACTTC. V and J are TRBV21-1 and TRBJ2-4; TRBD1, the table's D call, was not compared with the DNA. TRBV21-1 is shown as a pseudogene. This CDR3 is 13 amino acids long.

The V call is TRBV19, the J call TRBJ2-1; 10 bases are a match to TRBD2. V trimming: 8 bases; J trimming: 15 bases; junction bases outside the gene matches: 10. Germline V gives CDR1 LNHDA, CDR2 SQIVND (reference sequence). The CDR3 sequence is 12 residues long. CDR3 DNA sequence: TGTGCCAGTCGGTCCGGGACTAGCGAGAGGTTCTTC. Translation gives CASRSGTSERFF.

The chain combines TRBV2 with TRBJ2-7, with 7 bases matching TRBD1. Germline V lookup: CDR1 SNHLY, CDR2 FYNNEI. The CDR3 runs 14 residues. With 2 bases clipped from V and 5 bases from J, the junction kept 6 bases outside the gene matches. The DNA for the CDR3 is TGTGCCAGCAGTGAAACAGGGGACCTCAACGAGCAGTACTTC. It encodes CASSETGDLNEQYF. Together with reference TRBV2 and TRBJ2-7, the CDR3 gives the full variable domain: EPEVTQTPSHQVTQMGQEVILRCVPISNHLYFYWYRQILGQKVEFLVSFYNNEISEKSEIFDDQFSVERPDGSNFTLKIRSTKLEDSAMYFCASSETGDLNEQYFGPGTRLTVT.

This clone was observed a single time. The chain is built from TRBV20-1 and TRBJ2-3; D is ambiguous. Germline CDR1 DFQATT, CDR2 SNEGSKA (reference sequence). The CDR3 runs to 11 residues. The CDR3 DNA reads TGCAGCGGGCGCAGCACAGATACGCAGTATTTT. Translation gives CSGRSTDTQYF.